The 3 T cell receptor beta chains reported below all come from one sample, sequenced in a study of T cells after yellow fever vaccination. TCRdb processed the 5' RACE reads anew with MiXCR; each CDR3 protein has one entry. The sample lists 250,000 to 400,000 distinct CDR3 sequences; roughly 3.9% were seen once. This specimen was PBMCs, taken 5 days after the yellow fever booster vaccination. All receptors come from a man aged 18 to 30 who received the YFV17D yellow fever vaccine.

The chain links TRBV5-5 to TRBJ1-4; no firm D call. The V and J ends lost 0 bases and 4 bases respectively, with 7 bases between them. The germline V gene encodes CDR1 SGHKS and CDR2 YYEKEE (reference sequence). This CDR3 is 14 amino acids long. CDR3 in amino acids: CASSLAGINEKLFF. As DNA, the CDR3 is TGTGCCAGCAGCTTGGCGGGGATTAATGAAAAACTGTTTTTT.

The genes are TRBV7-2 and TRBJ1-5, with a possible D match to TRBD1 (5 bases). This CDR3 region has 15 residues. Deletions cut 1 base from V and 6 bases from J, with 13 bases between. Germline V CDR1 and CDR2: SGHTA, FQGNSA. CDR3 protein: CASSLGNGGGQPQHF. CDR3 coding DNA: TGTGCCAGCAGCTTAGGAAATGGGGGTGGTCAGCCCCAGCATTTT.

The V gene is TRBV6-2 or TRBV6-3, the J gene TRBJ1-2, with TRBD1 matching 7 bases. From germline, CDR1 is MNHEY and CDR2 SVGEGT. This CDR3 spans 12 amino acids. Trimming cost V 4 bases and J 9 bases; bases outside gene matches: 5. The CDR3 DNA follows: TGTGCCAGCAGTTCAGGGGGTCGGAGCTACACCTTC. Protein: CASSSGGRSYTF.